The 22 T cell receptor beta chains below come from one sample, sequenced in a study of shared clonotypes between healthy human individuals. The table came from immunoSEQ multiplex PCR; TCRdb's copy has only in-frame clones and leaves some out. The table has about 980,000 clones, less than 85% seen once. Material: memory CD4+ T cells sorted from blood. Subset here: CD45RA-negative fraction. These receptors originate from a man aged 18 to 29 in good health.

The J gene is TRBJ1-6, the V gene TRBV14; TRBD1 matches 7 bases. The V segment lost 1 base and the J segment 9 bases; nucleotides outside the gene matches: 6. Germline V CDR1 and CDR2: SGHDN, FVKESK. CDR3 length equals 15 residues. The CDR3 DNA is TGTGCCAGCAGCCAAGTGGGCAGGGGGGGTTCACCCCTCCACTTT. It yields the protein CASSQVGRGGSPLHF.

The CDR3: CASSLPGLAGSWGPGDEQFF. The CDR3, as DNA: TGCGCCAGCAGCCTCCCGGGACTAGCGGGAAGCTGGGGCCCAGGTGATGAGCAGTTCTTC. V usage is TRBV5-1 and J usage is TRBJ2-1; TRBD2 aligns across 13 bases. The germline V gene encodes CDR1 SGHRS and CDR2 YFSETQ. The ends lost 4 bases at V and 8 bases at J; junction bases unmatched: 21. This CDR3 spans 20 amino acids.

The CDR3 DNA follows: TGTGCCAGCAGGCCGATGACAGGGGGCGGCCAGCCCCAGCATTTT. Its protein is CASRPMTGGGQPQHF. The chain carries TRBV6-5 and TRBJ1-5, with 10 bases lining up with TRBD1. This CDR3 contains 15 residues. Germline CDR1 and CDR2: MNHEY and SVGAGI. Trimming at V came to 6 bases and at J to 7 bases, leaving 9 bases not matched to a gene.

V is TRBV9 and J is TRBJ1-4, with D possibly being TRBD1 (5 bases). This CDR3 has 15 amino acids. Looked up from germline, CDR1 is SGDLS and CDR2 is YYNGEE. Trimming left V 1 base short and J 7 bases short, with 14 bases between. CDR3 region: CASSVTQGASEKLFF. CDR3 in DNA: TGTGCCAGCAGCGTAACCCAGGGAGCCAGTGAAAAACTGTTTTTT.

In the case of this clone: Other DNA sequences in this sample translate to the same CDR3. For the CDR3, the DNA is TGTGCCAGCAGCTTGGCGGGAGTAGAGACCCAGTACTTC. Translating gives CASSLAGVETQYF. The V gene is TRBV7-9, the J gene TRBJ2-5; 7 bases line up with TRBD2. The J segment lost 4 bases and the V segment lost 3 bases, leaving 2 bases of the junction unmatched. This CDR3 spans 13 amino acids. Germline V gene lookup returns CDR1 SEHNR and CDR2 FQNEAQ (reference sequence). Combining the CDR3 with reference TRBV7-9 and TRBJ2-5 gives the whole variable domain DTGVSQNPRHKITKRGQNVTFRCDPISEHNRLYWYRQTLGQGPEFLTYFQNEAQLEKSRLLSDRFSAERPKGSFSTLEIQRTEQGDSAMYLCASSLAGVETQYFGPGTRLLVL.

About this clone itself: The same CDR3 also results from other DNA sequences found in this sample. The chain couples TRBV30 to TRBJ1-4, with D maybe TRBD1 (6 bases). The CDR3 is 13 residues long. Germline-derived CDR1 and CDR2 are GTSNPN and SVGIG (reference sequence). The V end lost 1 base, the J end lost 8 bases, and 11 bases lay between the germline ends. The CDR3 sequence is CAWSGRGGEKLFF. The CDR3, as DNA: TGTGCCTGGAGTGGTAGAGGGGGGGAAAAACTGTTTTTT.

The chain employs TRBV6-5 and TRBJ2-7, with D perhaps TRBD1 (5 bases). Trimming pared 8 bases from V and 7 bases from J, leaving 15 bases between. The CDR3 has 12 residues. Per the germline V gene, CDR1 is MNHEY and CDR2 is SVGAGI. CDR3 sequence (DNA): TGTGCCAGCCCTATCCAGGGTAAGGAGCAGTACTTC. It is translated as CASPIQGKEQYF.

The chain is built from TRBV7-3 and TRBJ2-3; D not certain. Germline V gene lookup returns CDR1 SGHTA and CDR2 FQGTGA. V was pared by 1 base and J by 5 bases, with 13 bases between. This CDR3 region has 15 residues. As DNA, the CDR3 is TGTGCCAGCAGCTTAAGCAGTAGCCCGGGAGATACGCAGTATTTT. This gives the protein CASSLSSSPGDTQYF.

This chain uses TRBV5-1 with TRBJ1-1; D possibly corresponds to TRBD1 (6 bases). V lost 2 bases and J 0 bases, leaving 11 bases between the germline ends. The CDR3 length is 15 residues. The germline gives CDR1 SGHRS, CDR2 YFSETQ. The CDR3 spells CASSFGQTLNTEAFF. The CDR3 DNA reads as TGCGCCAGCAGCTTCGGACAGACCTTGAACACTGAAGCTTTCTTT.

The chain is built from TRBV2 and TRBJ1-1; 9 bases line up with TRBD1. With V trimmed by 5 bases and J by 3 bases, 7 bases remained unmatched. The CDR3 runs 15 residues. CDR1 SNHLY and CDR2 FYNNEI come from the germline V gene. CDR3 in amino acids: CASSNSRQGDTEAFF. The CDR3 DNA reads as TGTGCCAGCAGTAACAGTAGACAGGGGGACACTGAAGCTTTCTTT.

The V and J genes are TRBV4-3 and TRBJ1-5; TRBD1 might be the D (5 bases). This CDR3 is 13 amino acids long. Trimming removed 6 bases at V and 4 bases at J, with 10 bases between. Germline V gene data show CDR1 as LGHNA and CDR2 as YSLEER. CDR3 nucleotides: TGCGCCAGCAGTCCCGGGGGGAATCAGCCCCAGCATTTT. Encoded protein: CASSPGGNQPQHF.

The CDR3 DNA follows: TGTGCCAGCAGCCCGGGACACCTGCCGGGGACCCAGTACTTC. Amino acid sequence: CASSPGHLPGTQYF. The chain joins TRBV28 to TRBJ2-5; D perhaps matches TRBD1 (6 bases). Germline V CDR1 and CDR2: MDHEN, SYDVKM. The CDR3 runs to 14 residues. Trimming removed 6 bases at V and 7 bases at J, with 18 bases between.

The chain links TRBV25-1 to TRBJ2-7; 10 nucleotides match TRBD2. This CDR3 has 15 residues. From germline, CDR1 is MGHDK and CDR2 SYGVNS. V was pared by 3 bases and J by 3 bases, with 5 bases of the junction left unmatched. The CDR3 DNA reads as TGTGCCAGCAGTGATAGCGGGAGGTCCGTCTACGAGCAGTACTTC. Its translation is CASSDSGRSVYEQYF.

CDR3 sequence: CAWRNRGVDTGELFF. In DNA form, the CDR3 reads TGTGCCTGGAGGAACAGGGGGGTAGACACCGGGGAGCTGTTTTTT. The chain recombines TRBV30 with TRBJ2-2, with 8 bases fitting TRBD1. J was trimmed by 3 bases and V by 3 bases; bases with no gene match: 6. CDR3 size: 15 residues. Germline CDR1 GTSNPN, CDR2 SVGIG (reference sequence).

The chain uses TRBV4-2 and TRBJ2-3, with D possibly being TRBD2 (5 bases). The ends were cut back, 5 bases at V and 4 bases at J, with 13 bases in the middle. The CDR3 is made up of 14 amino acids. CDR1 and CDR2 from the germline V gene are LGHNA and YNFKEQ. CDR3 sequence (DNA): TGTGCCAGCAGCATGGCTAGCCAGCCAGATACGCAGTATTTT. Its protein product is CASSMASQPDTQYF.

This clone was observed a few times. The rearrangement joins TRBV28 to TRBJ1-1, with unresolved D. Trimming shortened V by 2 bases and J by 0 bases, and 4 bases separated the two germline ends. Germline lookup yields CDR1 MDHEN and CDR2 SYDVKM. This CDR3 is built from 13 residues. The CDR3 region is CASSLQMNTEAFF. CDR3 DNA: TGTGCCAGCAGTTTACAGATGAACACTGAAGCTTTCTTT.

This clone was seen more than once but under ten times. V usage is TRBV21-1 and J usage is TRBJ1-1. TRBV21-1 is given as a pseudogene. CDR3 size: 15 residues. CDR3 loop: CASSKGAGSGTEAFF. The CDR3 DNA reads TGTGCCAGCAGCAAAGGGGCGGGGAGTGGGACTGAAGCTTTCTTT.

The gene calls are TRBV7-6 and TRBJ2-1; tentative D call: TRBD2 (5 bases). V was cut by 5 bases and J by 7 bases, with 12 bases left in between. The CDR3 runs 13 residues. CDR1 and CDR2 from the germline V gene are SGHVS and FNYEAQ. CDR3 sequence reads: CASSPLAINEQFF. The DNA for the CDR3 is TGTGCCAGCAGCCCTCTAGCTATAAATGAGCAGTTCTTC.

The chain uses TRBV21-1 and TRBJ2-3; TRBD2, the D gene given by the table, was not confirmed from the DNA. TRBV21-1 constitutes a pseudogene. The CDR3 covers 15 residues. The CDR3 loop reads CASPRGCGRADTQYF. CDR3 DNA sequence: TGTGCCAGCCCCAGAGGTTGCGGGAGGGCTGATACGCAGTATTTT.

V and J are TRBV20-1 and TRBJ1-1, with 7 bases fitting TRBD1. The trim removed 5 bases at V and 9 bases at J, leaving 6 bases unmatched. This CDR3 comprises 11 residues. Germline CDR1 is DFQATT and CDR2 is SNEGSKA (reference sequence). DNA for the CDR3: TGCAGTGCTTCCACAGGGGACAAAGCTTTCTTT. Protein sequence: CSASTGDKAFF.

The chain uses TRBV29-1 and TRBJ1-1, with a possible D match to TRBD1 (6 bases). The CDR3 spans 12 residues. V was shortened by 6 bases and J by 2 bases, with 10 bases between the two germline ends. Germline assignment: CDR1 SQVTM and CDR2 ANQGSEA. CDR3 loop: CSVPDRNTEAFF. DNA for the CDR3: TGCAGCGTGCCGGACAGAAACACTGAAGCTTTCTTT.

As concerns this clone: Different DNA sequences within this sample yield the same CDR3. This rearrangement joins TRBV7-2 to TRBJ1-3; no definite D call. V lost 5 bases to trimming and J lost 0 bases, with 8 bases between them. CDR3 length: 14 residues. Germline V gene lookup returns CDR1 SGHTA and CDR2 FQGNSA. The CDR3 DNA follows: TGTGCCAGCAGCCCCCAGAGCTCTGGAAACACCATATATTTT. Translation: CASSPQSSGNTIYF.